This is a list of T cell receptor beta chains from one sample in a study of blood T cells in healthy people across ages. TCRdb re-derived calls from the 5' RACE reads in MiXCR, one entry per CDR3 protein. The profile covers 550,000 to 750,000 distinct CDR3 sequences, with about 21% appearing a single time and approximately 3.6% taken by the ten largest. The sequenced sample consisted of blood. Receptors were obtained from a man between 65 and 85 years old in good health. Each CDR3 is given with its conserved first and last residue. D genes are given only for firm matches. The size of a clone is reported for some rows only, either as once, few or many, or as a class for expanded clones.

CDR3 DNA: TGTGCCAGCAGCTGGTACCGGGACAGGGGCAATGAGCAGTTCTTC
CDR3 protein: CASSWYRDRGNEQFF
D gene: TRBD1
clone size: NA
J gene: TRBJ2-1
V gene: TRBV11-2

CDR3 DNA: TGCGCCAGCAGCCCCTGGAACGTAGGGACTGAAGCTTTCTTT
CDR3 protein: CASSPWNVGTEAFF
D gene: NA
clone size: few
J gene: TRBJ1-1
V gene: TRBV5-1

CDR3 DNA: TGTGCCAGCAGTGAGAACCTTAACTCTGGAAACACCATATATTTT
CDR3 protein: CASSENLNSGNTIYF
D gene: NA
clone size: few
J gene: TRBJ1-3
V gene: TRBV6-1

CDR3 DNA: TGCAGTGCTATGTCTGGGACTAGCGGGAGTTTCACAGATACGCAGTATTTT
CDR3 protein: CSAMSGTSGSFTDTQYF
D gene: TRBD2
clone size: many
J gene: TRBJ2-3
V gene: TRBV20-1

CDR3 DNA: TGCAGTGCTACCTCCCCCCTTAGCGGGAGTAAAGAGACCCAGTACTTC
CDR3 protein: CSATSPLSGSKETQYF
D gene: TRBD2
clone size: few
J gene: TRBJ2-5
V gene: TRBV20-1

CDR3 DNA: TGTGCCAGCAGCTTAGCCCGTTCGGACACAGATACGCAGTATTTT
CDR3 protein: CASSLARSDTDTQYF
D gene: NA
clone size: NA
J gene: TRBJ2-3
V gene: TRBV7-2

CDR3 DNA: TGTGCCACCAGTGATCATGACAGAGCCAAAAACATTCAGTACTTC
CDR3 protein: CATSDHDRAKNIQYF
D gene: NA
clone size: NA
J gene: TRBJ2-4
V gene: TRBV24-1

CDR3 DNA: TGCGCCAGCAGCCAAAATGACAGGGCGGTGGGAGATACGCAGTATTTT
CDR3 protein: CASSQNDRAVGDTQYF
D gene: TRBD1
clone size: NA
J gene: TRBJ2-3
V gene: TRBV4-3

CDR3 DNA: TGTGCCAGCGCGAGGGGGCAACAGGAAAAACTGTTTTTT
CDR3 protein: CASARGQQEKLFF
D gene: TRBD1
clone size: few
J gene: TRBJ1-4
V gene: TRBV2

CDR3 DNA: TGTGCCAGCAGTTTACCCGGACAGGGGAACACTGGGCGAGAGACCCAGTACTTC
CDR3 protein: CASSLPGQGNTGRETQYF
D gene: TRBD1
clone size: many
J gene: TRBJ2-5
V gene: TRBV28

CDR3 DNA: TGTGCCAGCACCAACGGTCTAGCGGGAGTCGGAGAGACCCAGTACTTC
CDR3 protein: CASTNGLAGVGETQYF
D gene: TRBD2
clone size: few
J gene: TRBJ2-5
V gene: TRBV7-9

CDR3 DNA: TGCGCCAGCTCCCAACTAGCGGCGGAACAAGAGACCCAGTACTTC
CDR3 protein: CASSQLAAEQETQYF
D gene: TRBD2
clone size: NA
J gene: TRBJ2-5
V gene: TRBV5-1

CDR3 DNA: TGTGCCAGCCGTTTTGTGGGATCCTACGAGCAGTACTTC
CDR3 protein: CASRFVGSYEQYF
D gene: NA
clone size: NA
J gene: TRBJ2-7
V gene: TRBV27

CDR3 DNA: TGTGCCAGCAGCCCATCTAGCGGGAGGAGCTCCTACAATGAGCAGTTCTTC
CDR3 protein: CASSPSSGRSSYNEQFF
D gene: TRBD2
clone size: NA
J gene: TRBJ2-1
V gene: TRBV7-9

CDR3 DNA: TGTGCCAGCAGCGGGGAACTAGCAAGGGTCCAGTTCTTC
CDR3 protein: CASSGELARVQFF
D gene: NA
clone size: NA
J gene: TRBJ2-1
V gene: TRBV5-4

CDR3 DNA: TGTGCCAGCGGGGGGCGCGGCTACGAGCAGTACTTC
CDR3 protein: CASGGRGYEQYF
D gene: NA
clone size: many
J gene: TRBJ2-7
V gene: TRBV7-9

CDR3 DNA: TGTGCCAGCAGTCTCAGGACTCCACCCTACGAGCAGTACTTC
CDR3 protein: CASSLRTPPYEQYF
D gene: NA
clone size: few
J gene: TRBJ2-7
V gene: TRBV12-3/TRBV12-4

CDR3 DNA: TGTGCCAGCAGCCAAGATACGGCGACCCAGTACTTC
CDR3 protein: CASSQDTATQYF
D gene: NA
clone size: many
J gene: TRBJ2-5
V gene: TRBV3-1

CDR3 DNA: TGTGCCAGCTCACCAGTTTCCCCGGGACAGGGGTACAATGAGCAGTTCTTC
CDR3 protein: CASSPVSPGQGYNEQFF
D gene: TRBD1
clone size: NA
J gene: TRBJ2-1
V gene: TRBV18

CDR3 DNA: TGTGCCTGGAAATCCGGGACAGCGAACACTGAAGCTTTCTTT
CDR3 protein: CAWKSGTANTEAFF
D gene: TRBD1
clone size: many
J gene: TRBJ1-1
V gene: TRBV30

CDR3 DNA: TGTGCCAGCAGCCTAGACTTCGGGACTAGCGGAATAACTACAGATACGCAGTATTTT
CDR3 protein: CASSLDFGTSGITTDTQYF
D gene: TRBD2
clone size: NA
J gene: TRBJ2-3
V gene: TRBV7-2

CDR3 DNA: TGTGCCAGCAAGGACAGGGCTGGAACAGATACGCAGTATTTT
CDR3 protein: CASKDRAGTDTQYF
D gene: TRBD1
clone size: NA
J gene: TRBJ2-3
V gene: TRBV2

CDR3 DNA: TGTGCCAGCAGCTTAGGTCATTCGCGGGAGGGATATACGCAGTATTTT
CDR3 protein: CASSLGHSREGYTQYF
D gene: TRBD2
clone size: NA
J gene: TRBJ2-3
V gene: TRBV7-3

CDR3 DNA: TGCAGTCTGGGCTCCAACTACGAGCAGTACTTC
CDR3 protein: CSLGSNYEQYF
D gene: NA
clone size: NA
J gene: TRBJ2-7
V gene: TRBV20-1

CDR3 DNA: TGTGCCAGCAGCGTAGAAGTACAGGGGCTGGATGGCTACACCTTC
CDR3 protein: CASSVEVQGLDGYTF
D gene: TRBD1
clone size: few
J gene: TRBJ1-2
V gene: TRBV9

CDR3 DNA: TGTGCCAGCAGCGTAAACACAGGATGGGAGCAGTACTTC
CDR3 protein: CASSVNTGWEQYF
D gene: NA
clone size: NA
J gene: TRBJ2-5
V gene: TRBV9

CDR3 DNA: TGTGCCAGCAGCCCCAGACTAGCGGGAGACTTCTACGAGCAGTACTTC
CDR3 protein: CASSPRLAGDFYEQYF
D gene: TRBD2
clone size: few
J gene: TRBJ2-7
V gene: TRBV13

CDR3 DNA: TGCAGTGCTAGTTATCCGCGGGAGGGGGGGGAGACCCAGTACTTC
CDR3 protein: CSASYPREGGETQYF
D gene: TRBD2
clone size: NA
J gene: TRBJ2-5
V gene: TRBV20-1

CDR3 DNA: TGTGCCAGCAGTCACCTACGAAGGGTAGGAGGGGGCTACACCTTC
CDR3 protein: CASSHLRRVGGGYTF
D gene: NA
clone size: NA
J gene: TRBJ1-2
V gene: TRBV12-3/TRBV12-4

CDR3 DNA: TGTGCCACCAGCACCTATAGTACCCGCCAAGAGACCCAGTACTTC
CDR3 protein: CATSTYSTRQETQYF
D gene: NA
clone size: few
J gene: TRBJ2-5
V gene: TRBV15

CDR3 DNA: TGTGCCAACAGCGTGGGTACTAGCGGGATAGAGACCCAGTACTTC
CDR3 protein: CANSVGTSGIETQYF
D gene: TRBD2
clone size: NA
J gene: TRBJ2-5
V gene: TRBV9

CDR3 DNA: TGCAGCGTTGGACAGGGGGCGAAGGAGCAGTACTTC
CDR3 protein: CSVGQGAKEQYF
D gene: TRBD1
clone size: NA
J gene: TRBJ2-7
V gene: TRBV29-1